A single sample is the source of the 12 T cell receptor beta chains below, sequenced in a study of vaccination and CD4 T cells after COVID-19. Oncomine TCR Beta short-read sequencing was applied to DNA from cultured CD4+ T cells. TCRdb passed the PCR reads through MiXCR, listing each CDR3 protein once. The table has around 3,000 distinct CDR3 sequences, 45% to 55% seen once. These TCRs are of unknown antigen specificity. Treatment here: roughly ten-day PBMC culture with coronavirus spike peptide pools or control peptides (ViraFEST assay). Material: CD4+ T cells from blood, cultured in vitro. The receptors here all came from a human donor who had recovered from COVID-19.

The rearrangement links TRBV11-2 to TRBJ2-5; D uncertain. This CDR3 has 14 amino acids. The germline V gene encodes CDR1 SGHAT and CDR2 FQNNGV. With 1 base removed from V and 2 bases from J, the gap between germline ends came to 8 bases. CDR3 in DNA: TGTGCCAGCAGCTTAGTGGGCAGACAAGAGACCCAGTACTTC. Its translation: CASSLVGRQETQYF.

This chain connects TRBV6-1 to TRBJ2-3, with 12 bases matching TRBD2. The CDR3 is made up of 17 amino acids. Germline values: CDR1 MNHNS, CDR2 SASEGT. Trimming at V came to 5 bases and at J to 4 bases, leaving 10 bases not matched to a gene. The CDR3 spells CASSPRLAGVLADTQYF. As DNA, the CDR3 is TGTGCCAGCAGTCCCCGACTAGCGGGGGTGCTAGCAGATACGCAGTATTTT.

By sample fraction, this clonotype is medium-sized. The chain employs TRBV20-1 and TRBJ2-2; a possible D gene is TRBD2 (6 bases). This CDR3 contains 14 residues. Between the trimmed V and J ends, which lost 3 bases and 3 bases, there was a span of 11 bases. Germline V gene lookup returns CDR1 DFQATT and CDR2 SNEGSKA (reference sequence). The CDR3 is CSASVGSYTGELFF. CDR3 DNA sequence: TGCAGTGCTAGTGTCGGGAGTTACACCGGGGAGCTGTTTTTT.

This rearrangement joins TRBV4-2 to TRBJ2-2; D is undetermined. This CDR3 spans 13 amino acids. V was clipped by 0 bases and J by 8 bases, with 7 bases between them. CDR1 and CDR2 (germline): LGHNA, YNFKEQ. CDR3 region: CASSQDSSGELFF. CDR3 coding DNA: TGTGCCAGCAGCCAAGACAGTTCGGGGGAGCTGTTTTTT.

This chain connects TRBV27 to TRBJ2-1, with D perhaps matching TRBD1 (6 bases). Germline assignment: CDR1 MNHEY and CDR2 SMNVEV (reference sequence). V shed 2 bases and J shed 5 bases, with 10 bases lying between them. CDR3 length: 14 residues. The CDR3 region is CASSLQGKNNEQFF. The CDR3 DNA reads TGTGCCAGCAGTTTACAGGGGAAGAACAATGAGCAGTTCTTC.

This clonotype has more than one count but fewer than ten. The J gene is TRBJ1-2, the V gene TRBV7-8; TRBD1 aligns across 10 bases. The junction had 6 bases not matched to a gene; V was cut back by 5 bases and J by 3 bases. The length of the CDR3 is 15 residues. Germline CDR1 and CDR2: SGHVS and FQNEAQ. Written as DNA, the CDR3 is TGTGCCAGCAGCCTCCGACAGGGGGCTGACTATGGCTACACCTTC. It encodes CASSLRQGADYGYTF.

The CDR3 protein is CAWSPGTGGPGELFF. DNA of the CDR3: TGTGCCTGGAGTCCCGGGACAGGGGGTCCCGGGGAGCTGTTTTTT. This chain links TRBV30 with TRBJ2-2, with 11 bases fitting TRBD1. J was trimmed by 6 bases and V by 2 bases; bases with no gene match: 5. The CDR3 loop spans 15 amino acids. CDR1 is GTSNPN and CDR2 is SVGIG in the germline V gene (reference sequence).

This chain joins TRBV6-5 and TRBJ1-2; D is ambiguous. Germline CDR1 reads MNHEY; CDR2 reads SVGAGI. This CDR3 region has 16 residues. With 1 base removed from V and 2 bases from J, the gap between germline ends came to 14 bases. In DNA, the CDR3 is TGTGCCAGCAGTTACTGGGCCCCCGGGTTAAACTATGGCTACACCTTC. Its protein product is CASSYWAPGLNYGYTF.

In its sample, this clonotype was seen a few times. J is TRBJ1-6 and V is TRBV2, with TRBD1 identical over 11 bases. V was pared by 8 bases and J by 6 bases, with 12 bases of the junction left unmatched. Germline values: CDR1 SNHLY, CDR2 FYNNEI. This CDR3 comprises 17 residues. As DNA, the CDR3 is TGTGCCAGCTCTTCTTCCGGGACAGGGGGTGTTAATTCACCCCTCCACTTT. It specifies CASSSSGTGGVNSPLHF.

The CDR3 region is CASSPGTGGYEQYF. The CDR3 DNA sequence: TGTGCCAGCAGCCCCGGGACAGGGGGCTACGAGCAGTACTTC. The V and J genes are TRBV2 and TRBJ2-7; 11 nucleotides line up with TRBD1. The germline V gene has CDR1 SNHLY and CDR2 FYNNEI. The CDR3 has 14 amino acids. With 6 bases clipped from V and 3 bases from J, the junction kept 4 bases outside the gene matches.

The sample holds a few counts of this clonotype. The chain recombines TRBV19 with TRBJ1-1, with 9 bases fitting TRBD1. The junction had 5 bases not matched to a gene; V was cut back by 2 bases and J by 4 bases. The CDR3 has 15 amino acids. The V gene's germline CDR1 is LNHDA and CDR2 SQIVND (reference sequence). The DNA for the CDR3 is TGTGCCAGTAGTATAACAGGGGGCCCGTCCACTGAAGCTTTCTTT. Encoded protein: CASSITGGPSTEAFF.

This clonotype showed up just a few times. The V call is TRBV10-1, the J call TRBJ1-5; 8 bases map to TRBD1. The CDR3 consists of 15 residues. CDR1 and CDR2 from the germline V gene are WNHNN and SYGVQD (reference sequence). Germline trimming cut 4 bases from V and 3 bases from J; bases unmatched to any gene: 5. CDR3 sequence (DNA): TGCGCCAGCAGTGCCCGGGACAGGATCAATCAGCCCCAGCATTTT. Protein product: CASSARDRINQPQHF.